One sample yielded the 6 T cell receptor beta chains listed below, sequenced in a study of cytomegalovirus exposure and HLA in healthy donors. 13 Jbeta primers and 60 Vbeta primers were used for the PCR. Sequenced by immunoSEQ multiplex PCR; TCRdb stores in-frame clones only, minus some. The table includes around 140,000 clones, roughly 79% detected once. Sequenced sample: PBMCs. These receptors all come from a woman between 18 and 29 years old in good health and CMV-seronegative.

The V gene is TRBV12-5, the J gene TRBJ1-1; 9 bases line up with TRBD1. Germline-derived CDR1 and CDR2 are LGHNT and FRNRAP. The CDR3 loop spans 15 amino acids. J lost 1 base, V lost 5 bases, and 5 bases had no gene match. The DNA for the CDR3 is TGTGCTAGTGGTGTACAGACAGGGGGGAACACTGAAGCTTTCTTT. Protein product: CASGVQTGGNTEAFF.

The chain links TRBV4-1 to TRBJ2-2, with a weak D call TRBD2 (6 bases). The CDR3 is made up of 14 amino acids. V was shortened by 0 bases and J by 7 bases, with 9 bases between the two germline ends. Germline values: CDR1 MGHRA, CDR2 YSYEKL. CDR3 sequence: CASSQEPDYGELFF. CDR3 DNA sequence: TGCGCCAGCAGCCAAGAGCCGGACTACGGGGAGCTGTTTTTT.

The V call is TRBV6-5, the J call TRBJ1-1, with D uncertain. Germline V gene data show CDR1 as MNHEY and CDR2 as SVGAGI. The germline V and J ends were trimmed by 6 bases and 0 bases, with 14 bases remaining between them. This CDR3 region has 15 residues. CDR3 sequence reads: CASRLQYWMNTEAFF. In DNA form, the CDR3 reads TGTGCCAGCAGGTTACAGTACTGGATGAACACTGAAGCTTTCTTT.

V and J are TRBV4-1 and TRBJ2-5; D is undetermined. The germline gives CDR1 MGHRA, CDR2 YSYEKL. V was trimmed by 1 base and J by 7 bases, leaving 10 bases between them. The CDR3 runs 13 residues. The CDR3 region has the DNA TGCGCCAGCAGCCAAGCCGGAGAGAGGACCCAGTACTTC. Translating gives CASSQAGERTQYF.

This chain uses TRBV6-1 with TRBJ1-2; maybe TRBD1 (5 bases). The CDR3 totals 14 residues. Germline CDR1 MNHNS, CDR2 SASEGT. V gave up 6 bases and J gave up 2 bases, with 13 bases separating them. The CDR3 here is CASSPRRQNYGYTF. Here the CDR3 DNA reads TGTGCCAGCAGCCCGCGGAGACAGAACTATGGCTACACCTTC.

The chain carries TRBV7-9 and TRBJ1-5; D not certain. Germline V gene data show CDR1 as SEHNR and CDR2 as FQNEAQ (reference sequence). This CDR3 comprises 13 residues. V shed 5 bases and J shed 4 bases, with 9 bases lying between them. The CDR3 region has the DNA TGTGCCAGCAGCCCCACGGAGAATCAGCCCCAGCATTTT. Translating gives CASSPTENQPQHF.